The sequence of this T cell receptor beta chain was determined in a study of OX40 agonist ivuxolimab in advanced cancers. Across the study: Ivuxolimab, an antibody acting as an agonist of OX40 (CD134), was used to treat patients. Prior anti-PD-1, anti-PD-L1 or anti-CTLA-4 therapy was allowed; more than 30% had some. Three patients, one with hepatocellular carcinoma and two with cutaneous melanoma, responded partially.

Data came from immunoSEQ multiplex PCR; TCRdb stores just in-frame clones and leaves some out. Of tens of thousands of clones in the sample, roughly 80% were seen once. CDR3 length equals 13 residues. Trimming removed 1 base from V and 4 bases from J, with 7 bases in between. Germline CDR1 SGHAT, CDR2 FQDESV (reference sequence). The chain employs TRBV11-1 and TRBJ2-5, with unresolved D. This sequence was found in an adult with an advanced solid tumor such as melanoma, head and neck, liver or kidney cancer. The sample was CD4+ or CD8+ T cells sorted from blood, taken in a trial of the OX40 agonist ivuxolimab. CDR3 amino acids: CASSLGEGETQYF. The CDR3 DNA follows: TGTGCCAGCAGCTTAGGAGAAGGAGAGACCCAGTACTTC.